The rows below give T cell receptor beta chains drawn from one sample of a study of blood T cell repertoires in COVID-19. Produced via immunoSEQ multiplex PCR; TCRdb's table is partial and in-frame only. Of about 250,000 clones detected, approximately 90% appear once; the ten largest clones hold 2.4%. Material: PBMCs or T cells enriched from blood (not recorded which). These receptors all stem from a young woman who had recovered from COVID-19. The CDR3 runs from the conserved cysteine through the conserved F or W. The D gene is left open where the match is weak. Clone size, where shown, is once, few, many, or a class for clones that have expanded.

TRBV7-8	TRBJ2-7	NA	NA	14	CASSPAPPPSREYF	TGTGCCAGCAGCCCAGCCCCACCCCCCTCGAGAGAGTACTTC
TRBV2	TRBJ2-5	once	TRBD1	13	CASKRQGQETQYF	TGTGCCAGCAAACGACAGGGACAGGAGACCCAGTACTTC
TRBV7-9	TRBJ2-1	NA	NA	14	CASSLSRSGLYQFF	TGTGCCAGCAGCTTAAGTCGTTCAGGGTTGTATCAGTTCTTC
TRBV20-1	TRBJ2-3	NA	NA	11	CSASGEDTQYF	TGCAGTGCTAGCGGGGAAGATACGCAGTATTTT
TRBV5-1	TRBJ1-1	NA	NA	14	CASRSTGRNTEAFF	TGCGCCAGCAGATCTACAGGGAGGAACACTGAAGCTTTCTTT
TRBV5-4	TRBJ2-5	NA	NA	11	CASSLQETQYF	TGTGCCAGCAGCCTACAAGAGACCCAGTACTTC
TRBV5-1	TRBJ1-4	NA	NA	15	CASSPDGQINEKLFF	TGCGCCAGCAGCCCGGACGGACAGATAAATGAAAAACTGTTTTTT
TRBV27	TRBJ1-2	NA	TRBD1	17	CASSLYVGGQGNYGYTF	TGTGCCAGCAGTTTATATGTCGGGGGACAGGGGAACTATGGCTACACCTTC
TRBV11-2	TRBJ1-2	NA	TRBD1	15	CASSLPGQGKIGYTF	TGTGCCAGCAGCTTACCGGGACAGGGTAAAATTGGCTACACCTTC
TRBV5-8	TRBJ1-6	NA	TRBD1	15	CASSLGQGAASPLHF	TGTGCCAGCAGCTTGGGGCAGGGGGCGGCTTCACCCCTCCACTTT
TRBV9	TRBJ2-3	NA	NA	15	CASSTMSEFTDTQYF	TGTGCCAGCAGCACAATGAGCGAGTTCACAGATACGCAGTATTTT
TRBV29-1	TRBJ2-7	NA	NA	12	CSAATRSYEQYF	TGCAGCGCCGCTACTCGCTCCTACGAGCAGTACTTC
TRBV28	TRBJ1-5	NA	NA	13	CASSLWGGQPQHF	TGTGCCAGCAGTTTGTGGGGCGGTCAGCCCCAGCATTTT
TRBV5-4	TRBJ1-6	NA	TRBD1	13	CASSPGGYSPLHF	TGTGCCAGCAGCCCAGGGGGGTATTCACCCCTCCACTTT
TRBV2	TRBJ2-3	NA	TRBD2	15	CASSGTSGRTDTQYF	TGTGCCAGCAGTGGGACTAGCGGTCGCACAGATACGCAGTATTTT
TRBV28	TRBJ1-2	NA	NA	12	CASSSGAGHSSF	TGTGCCAGCAGTTCAGGGGCAGGCCATTCCTCCTTC
TRBV7-9	TRBJ1-2	NA	NA	15	CASSPSMGPANGYTF	TGTGCCAGCAGCCCAAGTATGGGGCCGGCGAATGGCTACACCTTC
TRBV2	TRBJ2-7	NA	TRBD2	14	CASTSGGTLYEQYF	TGTGCCAGCACTAGCGGGGGAACGCTCTACGAGCAGTACTTC
TRBV5-1	TRBJ2-2	NA	NA	15	CASSSAGGDTGELFF	TGCGCCAGCAGCTCCGCCGGCGGGGACACCGGGGAGCTGTTTTTT
TRBV3-1/TRBV3-2	TRBJ1-2	once	NA	12	CASSFLRDGYTF	TGTGCCAGCAGCTTTCTCAGGGATGGCTACACCTTC
TRBV18	TRBJ2-7	NA	TRBD2	14	CASSPAGGGHEQYF	TGTGCCAGCTCACCAGCGGGGGGGGGCCACGAGCAGTACTTC
TRBV19	TRBJ2-2	NA	NA	14	CASRPRGSPGELFF	TGTGCCAGTAGACCTCGGGGGTCTCCCGGGGAGCTGTTTTTT
TRBV19	TRBJ1-4	NA	NA	16	CASSTRRGATNEKLFF	TGTGCCAGTAGTACCCGACGGGGGGCAACTAATGAAAAACTGTTTTTT
TRBV3-1/TRBV3-2	TRBJ2-2	NA	NA	15	CASSHLGTYFGELFF	TGTGCCAGCAGCCATTTGGGGACATATTTCGGGGAGCTGTTTTTT
TRBV7-2	TRBJ1-2	NA	NA	13	CASSLTIGEGYTF	TGTGCCAGCAGCTTAACTATAGGGGAAGGCTACACCTTC
TRBV19	TRBJ2-1	NA	NA	13	CASSIRTEYPQFF	TGTGCCAGTAGTATCCGTACCGAGTATCCCCAGTTCTTC
TRBV30	TRBJ2-1	NA	NA	12	CAWSPAYNEQFF	TGTGCCTGGAGCCCGGCCTACAATGAGCAGTTCTTC
TRBV5-1	TRBJ2-4	NA	NA	14	CASSLKQPGGIQYF	TGCGCCAGCAGCTTGAAACAACCCGGGGGCATTCAGTACTTC
TRBV6-5	TRBJ1-2	NA	NA	15	CASSYSQGSNYGYTF	TGTGCCAGCAGTTACTCACAGGGTAGTAACTATGGCTACACCTTC
TRBV10-3	TRBJ1-1	NA	NA	13	CASVEAANTEAFF	TGTGCCAGCGTAGAGGCCGCGAACACTGAAGCTTTCTTT
TRBV5-6	TRBJ2-3	NA	TRBD2	14	CASSPTSGVNTQYF	TGTGCCAGCAGCCCGACTAGCGGGGTTAATACGCAGTATTTT
TRBV12-3/TRBV12-4	TRBJ1-3	NA	NA	13	CASSLLSGNTIYF	TGTGCCAGCAGTTTACTCTCTGGAAACACCATATATTTT
TRBV5-1	TRBJ2-1	NA	NA	11	CASSSTNEQFF	TGCGCCAGCAGCTCCACAAATGAGCAGTTCTTC
TRBV11-3	TRBJ2-6	once	TRBD1	17	CASSSGTGGAGANVLTF	TGTGCCAGCAGCTCCGGGACAGGGGGGGCTGGGGCCAACGTCCTGACTTTC
TRBV12-5	TRBJ2-5	NA	NA	16	CASGLVLSGGLETQYF	TGTGCTAGTGGTTTGGTACTTAGTGGGGGGTTAGAGACCCAGTACTTC
TRBV7-9	TRBJ1-6	once	NA	12	CASSLGGSPLHF	TGTGCCAGCAGCTTAGGCGGCTCACCCCTCCACTTT
TRBV5-8	TRBJ1-2	NA	TRBD1	16	CASSLGDRGRTYGYTF	TGTGCCAGCAGCTTGGGGGACAGGGGGCGCACCTATGGCTACACCTTC
TRBV19	TRBJ2-3	NA	NA	15	CASSIFLGGTDTQYF	TGTGCCAGTAGTATCTTCCTAGGGGGCACAGATACGCAGTATTTT
TRBV28	TRBJ1-6	NA	NA	13	CASRQPSNSPLHF	TGTGCCAGCCGACAACCCAGTAATTCACCCCTCCACTTT
TRBV29-1	TRBJ2-7	NA	NA	12	CSVSRGKYEQYF	TGCAGCGTATCCCGGGGGAAGTACGAGCAGTACTTC
TRBV9	TRBJ2-1	NA	TRBD2	16	CASSPLAGAFLNEQFF	TGTGCCAGCAGCCCACTAGCGGGGGCCTTCCTCAATGAGCAGTTCTTC
TRBV11-2	TRBJ2-1	NA	NA	15	CASSLDLRGSNEQFF	TGTGCCAGCAGCTTAGATTTGAGAGGTAGCAATGAGCAGTTCTTC
TRBV3-1/TRBV3-2	TRBJ1-5	NA	TRBD1	15	CASSLGTGGYQPQHF	TGTGCCAGCAGCCTCGGGACAGGGGGCTATCAGCCCCAGCATTTT
TRBV6-5	TRBJ1-2	NA	NA	12	CASAGGSYGYTF	TGTGCCAGCGCTGGCGGTTCTTATGGCTACACCTTC
TRBV5-4	TRBJ1-6	NA	NA	14	CASSHPAVPSPLHF	TGTGCCAGCAGCCACCCTGCGGTGCCTTCACCCCTCCACTTT
TRBV11-1	TRBJ1-1	NA	NA	13	CASSLKMNTEAFF	TGTGCCAGCAGTCTAAAGATGAACACTGAAGCTTTCTTT
TRBV19	TRBJ1-2	NA	TRBD1	14	CASSIGTGNYGYTF	TGTGCCAGTAGTATAGGGACAGGGAACTATGGCTACACCTTC
TRBV5-1	TRBJ1-5	NA	TRBD1	16	CASSLTPGQGAQPQHF	TGCGCCAGCAGCCTGACACCCGGACAGGGGGCCCAGCCCCAGCATTTT
TRBV3-1/TRBV3-2	TRBJ2-2	NA	NA	15	CASSQDLGGTGELFF	TGTGCCAGCAGCCAAGATCTGGGAGGAACCGGGGAGCTGTTTTTT
TRBV6-6	TRBJ2-6	NA	TRBD1	15	CATGQGNSGANVLTF	TGTGCCACGGGACAGGGCAACTCTGGGGCCAACGTCCTGACTTTC
TRBV29-1	TRBJ2-7	once	TRBD1	12	CSARTGFYEQYF	TGCAGCGCCCGGACAGGGTTCTACGAGCAGTACTTC
TRBV19	TRBJ2-3	NA	TRBD2	15	CASSASGGRTDTQYF	TGTGCCAGTAGCGCTAGCGGGGGGCGCACAGATACGCAGTATTTT
TRBV2	TRBJ1-1	NA	NA	15	CASSLDSGMNTEAFF	TGTGCCAGCAGTTTAGACAGTGGAATGAACACTGAAGCTTTCTTT
TRBV27	TRBJ1-2	NA	NA	17	CASSFSPGTGLNYGYTF	TGTGCCAGCAGTTTTTCCCCAGGAACAGGGCTCAACTATGGCTACACCTTC
TRBV28	TRBJ1-2	NA	NA	14	CASSLVDLRAGYTF	TGTGCCAGCAGTTTAGTTGATTTGAGGGCTGGCTACACCTTC
TRBV7-2	TRBJ1-1	NA	NA	13	CASSFGRFTEAFF	TGTGCCAGCAGCTTCGGGAGGTTCACTGAAGCTTTCTTT
TRBV2	TRBJ2-7	NA	NA	13	CASSEPLTYEQYF	TGTGCCAGCAGTGAACCACTGACCTACGAGCAGTACTTC
TRBV10-3	TRBJ1-1	NA	NA	13	CAISGGVGTEAFF	TGTGCCATCAGTGGGGGGGTGGGCACTGAAGCTTTCTTT
TRBV3-1/TRBV3-2	TRBJ2-5	NA	NA	13	CASSQMSQETQYF	TGTGCCAGCAGCCAAATGAGTCAAGAGACCCAGTACTTC